This TCR beta chain was captured by sequencing in a study of T cells after posttransplantation cyclophosphamide. General study results and limits: Later blood repertoires were often dominated by clones from the donor CD8+ memory compartment. Recipient CMV seropositivity and CMV reactivation strongly tracked TRB clonality. Tissue-infiltrating T cells from skin or gut overlapped little with blood T cells.

The CDR3 length is 11 residues. Germline assignment: CDR1 SGHTA and CDR2 FQGNSA. The sample holds one count of this clone. Its antigen is still unknown. Sampled 1 year posttransplant, controls received myeloablative marrow transplants, methotrexate and a calcineurin inhibitor. The assay was immunoSEQ multiplex PCR, and TCRdb's table has in-frame clones only and misses some. The profile shows about 9,900 clones, more than 75% of them singletons. The sequencing used PBMCs, collected after an allogeneic stem cell transplant with a calcineurin inhibitor and methotrexate. This sequence originates from a young adult male patient who received an allogeneic stem cell transplant from an unrelated donor, was CMV-positive, and had no GVHD. Part of the T cells may come from the graft donor. The V and J genes are TRBV7-2 and TRBJ2-5, with D hard to call. The DNA end is more similar to TRBJ2-7, so the J call may be wrong. The CDR3 region has the DNA TGTGCCAGCGAAGGCAACTACGAGCAGTACTTC. It translates to CASEGNYEQYF.